Sequencing of this T cell receptor beta chain was carried out in a study of CD8 T cells in Susac syndrome. After extraction with the RNeasy kit, roughly 0.5 to 1 ug of the RNA was reverse transcribed using random hexamers. TCRdb re-analysed the immunoSEQ multiplex PCR reads in MiXCR, keeping a single row per CDR3 protein. Here the sample spans just over 150,000 distinct CDR3 sequences, around 95% being singletons. Germline V gives CDR1 LNHDA, CDR2 SQIVND (reference sequence). Trimming removed 6 bases from V and 5 bases from J, with 16 bases in between. The CDR3 loop spans 15 amino acids. This sequence was found in a human donor with Susac syndrome. The chain employs TRBV19 and TRBJ2-2; D is possibly TRBD2 (6 bases). The sequencing sample was made of CD4+ T cells from PBMCs. CDR3 protein: CASRRDGRGTGELFF. The CDR3 DNA is TGTGCCAGTAGGAGGGACGGTCGGGGGACCGGGGAGCTGTTTTTT.